This T cell receptor (beta chain) is drawn from a study of blood T cell repertoires in COVID-19. This clone occurred a few times. Living in about 25 US areas, the participants were between roughly 18 and 89 years of age. Participants' reported clinical history set cohort assignment. In the authors' workflow: By means of reference gene primer amplification, nucleated cell counts were estimated. TCRdb's table, derived via immunoSEQ multiplex PCR, lists solely in-frame clones and lacks some. For V, J and clone size, that table is used; D and trimming come from the DNA. Altogether roughly 130,000 clones are present, more than 70% being singletons, with the ten largest covering under 5.5%. The CDR3 is made up of 15 amino acids. The germline V and J ends were trimmed by 5 bases and 4 bases, with 15 bases remaining between them. CDR1 is SEHNR and CDR2 is FQNEAQ in the germline V gene (reference sequence).

The chain couples TRBV7-9 to TRBJ1-5, with D perhaps TRBD1 (5 bases). The sample comprised PBMCs or T cells enriched from blood (not recorded which). The receptor was derived from a man between 35 and 55 years old with acute COVID-19. CDR3 nucleotides: TGTGCCAGCAGCCCCGACCGCCAGGGAAATCAGCCCCAGCATTTT. It is translated as CASSPDRQGNQPQHF.